The 4 T cell receptor beta chains given below trace back to one sample, sequenced in a study of T-cell memory formation after mild COVID-19. TCRdb re-derived calls from the 5' RACE reads in MiXCR, one entry per CDR3 protein. The sample has about 210,000 distinct CDR3 sequences, over 9.5% seen once; the top ten hold around 3.3%. Material for sequencing was PBMCs or a T cell subset sorted from them (not recorded which). Source of these receptors: a man aged 18 to 29 who had mild COVID-19 (a few samples of this study predate the infection). Cell type and time point are not known.

This chain joins TRBV7-6 and TRBJ2-5, with D hard to call. CDR1 SGHVS and CDR2 FNYEAQ come from the germline V gene. The CDR3 sequence is 13 residues long. The V gene lost 5 bases and the J gene lost 5 bases, with 12 bases spanning the gap. The CDR3 DNA sequence: TGTGCCAGCAGCCCATCGATGGGTGAGACCCAGTACTTC. Protein: CASSPSMGETQYF.

This clonotype has just a few counts. V usage is TRBV20-1 and J usage is TRBJ2-1, with 9 bases fitting TRBD2. Germline V gives CDR1 DFQATT, CDR2 SNEGSKA (reference sequence). The V gene end was trimmed by 5 bases and the J gene end by 7 bases; junction bases not matched to a gene: 9. The CDR3 runs 14 residues. This CDR3 reads CSALSGRDGNEQFF. The DNA of the CDR3 is TGCAGTGCTCTTAGCGGGAGAGACGGAAATGAGCAGTTCTTC.

This clonotype was seen repeatedly, ten times or more. This chain joins TRBV5-4 and TRBJ1-4; 8 positions match TRBD1. Germline CDR1 is SGHNT and CDR2 is YYREEE (reference sequence). CDR3 size: 14 residues. The V segment lost 4 bases and the J segment 5 bases; nucleotides outside the gene matches: 4. The chain's CDR3 is CASSLQGANEKLFF. CDR3 nucleotides: TGTGCCAGCAGCCTTCAGGGGGCAAATGAAAAACTGTTTTTT.

This clonotype was recorded many times. The chain couples TRBV7-2 to TRBJ1-2; D unresolved. This CDR3 is built from 12 residues. The germline gives CDR1 SGHTA, CDR2 FQGNSA. V was cut by 5 bases and J by 7 bases, with 11 bases left in between. CDR3 DNA sequence: TGTGCCAGCAGCCCCACGCTGCGTGGCTACACCTTC. It is translated as CASSPTLRGYTF.